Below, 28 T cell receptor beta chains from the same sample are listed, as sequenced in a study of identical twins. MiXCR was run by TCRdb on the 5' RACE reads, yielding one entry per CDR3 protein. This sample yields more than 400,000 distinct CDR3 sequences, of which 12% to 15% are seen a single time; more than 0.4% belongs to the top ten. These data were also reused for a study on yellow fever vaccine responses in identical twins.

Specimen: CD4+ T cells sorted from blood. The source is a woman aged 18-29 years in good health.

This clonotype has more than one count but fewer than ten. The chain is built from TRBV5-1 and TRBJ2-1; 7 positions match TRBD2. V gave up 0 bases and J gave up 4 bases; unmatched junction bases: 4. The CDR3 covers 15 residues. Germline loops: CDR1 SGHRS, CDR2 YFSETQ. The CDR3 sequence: CASSLALAEYNEQFF. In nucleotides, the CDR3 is TGCGCCAGCAGCTTGGCTCTAGCGGAATACAATGAGCAGTTCTTC.

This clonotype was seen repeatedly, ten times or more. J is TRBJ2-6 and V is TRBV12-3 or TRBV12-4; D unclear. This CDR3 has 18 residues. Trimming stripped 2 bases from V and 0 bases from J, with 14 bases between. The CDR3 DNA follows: TGTGCCAGCAGTTTAAACGGCAGGATGATCTCTGGGGCCAACGTCCTGACTTTC. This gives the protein CASSLNGRMISGANVLTF.

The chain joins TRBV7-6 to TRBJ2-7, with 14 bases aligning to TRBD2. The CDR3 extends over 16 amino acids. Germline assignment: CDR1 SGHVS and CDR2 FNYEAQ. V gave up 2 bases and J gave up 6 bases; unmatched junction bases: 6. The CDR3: CASSLWAGTSGSEQYF. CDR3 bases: TGTGCCAGCAGCTTATGGGCCGGGACTAGCGGGAGCGAGCAGTACTTC.

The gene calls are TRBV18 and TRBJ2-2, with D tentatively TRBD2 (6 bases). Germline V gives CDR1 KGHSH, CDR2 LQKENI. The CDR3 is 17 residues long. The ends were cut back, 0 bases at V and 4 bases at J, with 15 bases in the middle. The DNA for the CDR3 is TGTGCCAGCTCACCACCGCCGGGAGTGTGGAGCACCGGGGAGCTGTTTTTT. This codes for CASSPPPGVWSTGELFF.

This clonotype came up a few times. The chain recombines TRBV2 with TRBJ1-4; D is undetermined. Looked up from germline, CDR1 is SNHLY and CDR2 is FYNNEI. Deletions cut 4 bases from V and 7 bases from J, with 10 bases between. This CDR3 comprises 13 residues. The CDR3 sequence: CASSGGNSEKLFF. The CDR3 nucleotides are TGTGCCAGCAGTGGTGGGAACAGTGAAAAACTGTTTTTT. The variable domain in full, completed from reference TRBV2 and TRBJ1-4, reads EPEVTQTPSHQVTQMGQEVILRCVPISNHLYFYWYRQILGQKVEFLVSFYNNEISEKSEIFDDQFSVERPDGSNFTLKIRSTKLEDSAMYFCASSGGNSEKLFFGSGTQLSVL.

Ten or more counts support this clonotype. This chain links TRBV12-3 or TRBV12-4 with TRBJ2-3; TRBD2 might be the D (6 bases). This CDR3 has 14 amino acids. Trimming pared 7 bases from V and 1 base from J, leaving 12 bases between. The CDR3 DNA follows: TGTGCCAGCAATCTCGGGGGAGGCACAGATACGCAGTATTTT. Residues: CASNLGGGTDTQYF.

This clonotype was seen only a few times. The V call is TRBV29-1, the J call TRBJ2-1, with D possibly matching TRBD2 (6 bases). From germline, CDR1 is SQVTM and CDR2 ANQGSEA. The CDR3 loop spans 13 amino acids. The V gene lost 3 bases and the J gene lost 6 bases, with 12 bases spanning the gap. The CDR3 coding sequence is TGCAGCGTTGAGGGACTTACCTTCAATGAGCAGTTCTTC. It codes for CSVEGLTFNEQFF.

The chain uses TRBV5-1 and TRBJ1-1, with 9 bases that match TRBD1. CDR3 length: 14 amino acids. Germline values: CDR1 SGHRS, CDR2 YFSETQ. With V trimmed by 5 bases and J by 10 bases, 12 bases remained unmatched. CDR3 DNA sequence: TGCGCCAGCAGGCCTGGACAGGGGTATCTAGTAGCTTTCTTT. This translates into CASRPGQGYLVAFF.

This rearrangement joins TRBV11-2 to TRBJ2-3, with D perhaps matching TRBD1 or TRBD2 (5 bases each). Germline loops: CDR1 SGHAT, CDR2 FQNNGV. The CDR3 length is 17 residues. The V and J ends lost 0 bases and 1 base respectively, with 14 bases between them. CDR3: CASSLDQSLGGTDTQYF. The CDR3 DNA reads TGTGCCAGCAGCTTAGATCAATCACTAGGGGGCACAGATACGCAGTATTTT.

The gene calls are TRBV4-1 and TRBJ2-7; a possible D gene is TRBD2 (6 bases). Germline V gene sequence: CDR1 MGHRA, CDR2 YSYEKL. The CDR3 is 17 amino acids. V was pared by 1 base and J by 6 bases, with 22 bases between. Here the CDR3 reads CASSQGCGVGGPREQYV. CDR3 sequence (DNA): TGCGCCAGCAGCCAAGGATGCGGAGTGGGGGGTCCCCGCGAGCAGTACGTC.

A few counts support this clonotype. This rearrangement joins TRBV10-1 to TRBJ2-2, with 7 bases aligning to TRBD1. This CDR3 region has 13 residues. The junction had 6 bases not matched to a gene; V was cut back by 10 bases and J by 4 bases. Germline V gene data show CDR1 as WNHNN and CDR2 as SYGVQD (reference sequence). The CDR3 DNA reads TGCGCCACCTCGGGACAGTTCACCGGGGAGCTGTTTTTT. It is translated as CATSGQFTGELFF.

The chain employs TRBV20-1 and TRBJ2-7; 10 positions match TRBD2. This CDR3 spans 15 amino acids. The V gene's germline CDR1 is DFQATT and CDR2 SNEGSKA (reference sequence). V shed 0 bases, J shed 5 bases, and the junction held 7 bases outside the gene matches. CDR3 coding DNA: TGCAGTGCTAGAGATGCAGGGACTAGCGACGACGAGCAGTACTTC. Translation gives CSARDAGTSDDEQYF.

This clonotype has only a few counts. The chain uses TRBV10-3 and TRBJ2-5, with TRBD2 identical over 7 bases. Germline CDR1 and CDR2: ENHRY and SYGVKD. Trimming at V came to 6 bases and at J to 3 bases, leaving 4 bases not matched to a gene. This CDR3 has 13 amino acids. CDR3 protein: CAIRGLVKETQYF. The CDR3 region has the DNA TGTGCCATCAGAGGACTAGTTAAAGAGACCCAGTACTTC.

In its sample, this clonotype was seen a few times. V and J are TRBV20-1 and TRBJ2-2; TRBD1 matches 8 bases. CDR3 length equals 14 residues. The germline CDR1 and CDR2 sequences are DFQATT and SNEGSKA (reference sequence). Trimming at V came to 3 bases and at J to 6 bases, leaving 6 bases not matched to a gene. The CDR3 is CSASWQGAAGELFF. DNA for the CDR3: TGCAGTGCTAGTTGGCAGGGGGCTGCCGGGGAGCTGTTTTTT.

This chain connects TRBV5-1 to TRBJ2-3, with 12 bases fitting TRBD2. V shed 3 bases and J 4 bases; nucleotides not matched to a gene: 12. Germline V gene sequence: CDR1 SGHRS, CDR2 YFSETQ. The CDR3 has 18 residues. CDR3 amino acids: CASSYDSMTSGSADTQYF. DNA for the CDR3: TGCGCCAGCAGCTACGATTCGATGACTAGCGGGAGCGCAGATACGCAGTATTTT.

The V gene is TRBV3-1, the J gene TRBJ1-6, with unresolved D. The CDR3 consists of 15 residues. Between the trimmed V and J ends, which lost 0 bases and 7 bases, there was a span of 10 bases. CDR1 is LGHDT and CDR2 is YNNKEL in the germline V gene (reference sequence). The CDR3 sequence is CASSQEAQENSPLHF. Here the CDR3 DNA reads TGTGCCAGCAGCCAAGAGGCCCAGGAGAATTCACCCCTCCACTTT.

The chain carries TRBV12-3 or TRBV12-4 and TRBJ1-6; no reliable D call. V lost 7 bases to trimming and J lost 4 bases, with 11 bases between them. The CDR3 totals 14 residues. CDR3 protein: CASKRTGYNSPLHF. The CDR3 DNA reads TGTGCCAGCAAAAGGACGGGTTATAATTCACCCCTCCACTTT.

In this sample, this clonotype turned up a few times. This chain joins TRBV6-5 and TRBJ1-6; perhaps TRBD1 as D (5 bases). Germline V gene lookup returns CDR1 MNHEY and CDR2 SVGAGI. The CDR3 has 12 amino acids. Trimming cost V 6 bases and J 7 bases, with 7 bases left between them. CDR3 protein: CASSRGNSPLHF. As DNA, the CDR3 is TGTGCCAGCAGCCGGGGGAATTCACCCCTCCACTTT.

The CDR3 DNA reads as TGCAGTGCTGCTCTAGGGCCTTTAGAGGAGACCCAGTACTTC. The encoded protein is CSAALGPLEETQYF. The genes are TRBV20-1 and TRBJ2-5; D gene uncertain. Trimming removed 5 bases from V and 5 bases from J, with 18 bases in between. The CDR3 length is 14 residues. Germline CDR1 reads DFQATT; CDR2 reads SNEGSKA (reference sequence).

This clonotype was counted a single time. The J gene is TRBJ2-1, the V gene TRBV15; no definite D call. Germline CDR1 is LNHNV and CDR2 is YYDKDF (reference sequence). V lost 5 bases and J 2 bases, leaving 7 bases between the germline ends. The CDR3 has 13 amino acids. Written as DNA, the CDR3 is TGTGCCACCAGCCCGGACCCCTACAATGAGCAGTTCTTC. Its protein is CATSPDPYNEQFF. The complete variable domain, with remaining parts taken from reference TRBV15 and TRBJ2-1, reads DAMVIQNPRYQVTQFGKPVTLSCSQTLNHNVMYWYQQKSSQAPKLLFHYYDKDFNNEADTPDNFQSRRPNTSFCFLDIRSPGLGDTAMYLCATSPDPYNEQFFGPGTRLTVL.

This chain's CDR3 is CASWRSQSYNEQFF. The DNA of the CDR3 is TGTGCCAGCTGGCGTTCCCAGTCGTACAATGAGCAGTTCTTC. The chain couples TRBV6-1 to TRBJ2-1, with no clear D. This CDR3 spans 14 amino acids. Trimming removed 8 bases from V and 4 bases from J, with 15 bases in between. Germline CDR1 reads MNHNS; CDR2 reads SASEGT.

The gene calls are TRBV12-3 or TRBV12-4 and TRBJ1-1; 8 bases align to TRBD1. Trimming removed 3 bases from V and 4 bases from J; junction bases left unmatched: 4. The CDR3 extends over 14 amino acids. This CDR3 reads CASSFSDRGTEAFF. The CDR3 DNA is TGTGCCAGCAGTTTCTCAGACAGGGGCACTGAAGCTTTCTTT.

The chain's CDR3 is CASSPKIMNTEAFF. The CDR3 DNA follows: TGTGCCAGCAGTCCGAAGATCATGAACACTGAAGCTTTCTTT. This chain connects TRBV27 to TRBJ1-1; D remains ambiguous. The CDR3 totals 14 residues. Trimming stripped 5 bases from V and 0 bases from J, with 10 bases between. Germline CDR1 reads MNHEY; CDR2 reads SMNVEV (reference sequence).

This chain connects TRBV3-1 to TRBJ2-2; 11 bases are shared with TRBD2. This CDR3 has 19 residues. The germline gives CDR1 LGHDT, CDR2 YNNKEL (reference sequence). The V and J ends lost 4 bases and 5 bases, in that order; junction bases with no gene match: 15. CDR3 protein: CASSPRLAGRTPRTGELFF. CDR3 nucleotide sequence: TGTGCCAGCAGCCCGAGACTAGCGGGGAGAACCCCGAGGACCGGGGAGCTGTTTTTT.

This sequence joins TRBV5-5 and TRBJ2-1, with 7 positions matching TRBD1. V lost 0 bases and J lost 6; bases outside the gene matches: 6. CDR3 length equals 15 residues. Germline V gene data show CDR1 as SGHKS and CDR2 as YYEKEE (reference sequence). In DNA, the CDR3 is TGTGCCAGCAGCTTGGGACAGGGATCAACCAATGAGCAGTTCTTC. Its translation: CASSLGQGSTNEQFF. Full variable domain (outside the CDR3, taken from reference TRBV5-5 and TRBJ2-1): DAGVTQSPTHLIKTRGQQVTLRCSPISGHKSVSWYQQVLGQGPQFIFQYYEKEERGRGNFPDRFSARQFPNYSSELNVNALLLGDSALYLCASSLGQGSTNEQFFGPGTRLTVL.

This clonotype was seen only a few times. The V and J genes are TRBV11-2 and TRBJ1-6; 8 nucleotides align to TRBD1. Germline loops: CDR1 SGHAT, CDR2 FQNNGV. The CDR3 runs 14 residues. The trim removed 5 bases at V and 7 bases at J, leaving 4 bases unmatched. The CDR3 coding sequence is TGTGCCAGCAGCCGGACAGGGAGGAATTCACCCCTCCACTTT. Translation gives CASSRTGRNSPLHF.

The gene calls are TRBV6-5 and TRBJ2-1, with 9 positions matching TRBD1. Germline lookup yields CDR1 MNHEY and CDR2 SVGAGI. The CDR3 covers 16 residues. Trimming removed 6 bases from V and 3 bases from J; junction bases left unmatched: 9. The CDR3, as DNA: TGTGCCAGCAGGTTAGGCGCGACAGGGGGCTACAATGAGCAGTTCTTC. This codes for CASRLGATGGYNEQFF.

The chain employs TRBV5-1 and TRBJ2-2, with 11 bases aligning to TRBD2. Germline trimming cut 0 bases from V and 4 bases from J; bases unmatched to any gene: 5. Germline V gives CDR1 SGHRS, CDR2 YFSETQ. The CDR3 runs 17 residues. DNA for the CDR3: TGCGCCAGCAGCTTGGTGACTAGCGGGGTCGTCACCGGGGAGCTGTTTTTT. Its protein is CASSLVTSGVVTGELFF. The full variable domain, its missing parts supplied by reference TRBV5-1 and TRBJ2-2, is KAGVTQTPRYLIKTRGQQVTLSCSPISGHRSVSWYQQTPGQGLQFLFEYFSETQRNKGNFPGRFSGRQFSNSRSEMNVSTLELGDSALYLCASSLVTSGVVTGELFFGEGSRLTVL.